This entry lists 5 T cell receptor beta chains sequenced from one sample in a study of blood T cells in healthy people across ages (dated by TCRdb to between 2015 and 2017). Library construction relied on 5' RACE. A second PCR of about 7 to 12 cycles was run with a J-beta primer mix and a sample-barcoded 5' primer. TCRdb reprocessed the public reads (quality trimming at Q25 with fastp, clone calling with MiXCR) and kept in-frame beta chains. Rows are combined by CDR3 protein, so each entry shows the most common genes and DNA. This sample is represented by some 1,800,000 distinct CDR3 sequences; about 39% of them were singletons. Jointly, the top ten make up 20% to 25% of the sample. The sequencing sample was made of blood. These receptors were collected from a human donor in good health.

CDR3 protein: CASSARTGVYEKLFF. As DNA, the CDR3 is TGTGCCAGCAGCGCCCGGACAGGGGTCTATGAAAAACTGTTTTTT. The chain is built from TRBV7-2 and TRBJ1-4; 9 positions agree with TRBD1. This CDR3 is 15 amino acids long. Losses at the gene ends were 5 bases for V and 6 bases for J; bases not matched to a gene: 7. Germline V gene lookup returns CDR1 SGHTA and CDR2 FQGNSA. The full variable domain, its missing parts supplied by reference TRBV7-2 and TRBJ1-4, is GAGVSQSPSNKVTEKGKDVELRCDPISGHTALYWYRQSLGQGLEFLIYFQGNSAPDKSGLPSDRFSAERTGGSVSTLTIQRTQQEDSAVYLCASSARTGVYEKLFFGSGTQLSVL.

The count of this clonotype is one. V gene TRBV10-1 combines with J gene TRBJ2-1; 11 bases are a match to TRBD2. V trimming: 3 bases; J trimming: 1 base; junction bases outside the gene matches: 11. CDR3 length equals 19 residues. The germline gives CDR1 WNHNN, CDR2 SYGVQD (reference sequence). DNA for the CDR3: TGCGCCAGCAGTGATTATTCGGCTAGCGGGAGGCTATCCTACAATGAGCAGTTCTTC. Translated, it gives CASSDYSASGRLSYNEQFF.

This sequence joins TRBV20-1 and TRBJ1-6; the D gene is possibly TRBD1 (5 bases). Looked up from germline, CDR1 is DFQATT and CDR2 is SNEGSKA (reference sequence). Between the trimmed V and J ends, which lost 5 bases and 2 bases, there was a span of 28 bases. This CDR3 spans 20 amino acids. In DNA form, the CDR3 reads TGCAGTGCTTTCGACTACCGGGACGTCCTACCCCAGGCCTATAATTCACCCCTCCACTTT. The encoded protein is CSAFDYRDVLPQAYNSPLHF.

This clonotype appeared a few times. This chain uses TRBV12-3 or TRBV12-4 with TRBJ2-7; 10 nucleotides agree with TRBD1. The trim removed 6 bases at V and 3 bases at J, leaving 8 bases unmatched. The CDR3 is 15 residues long. The DNA for the CDR3 is TGTGCCAGCAGGAAACTTAGGACAGGGGGCTACGAGCAGTACTTC. It is translated as CASRKLRTGGYEQYF.

The chain joins TRBV2 to TRBJ2-5, with D unclear. This CDR3 contains 13 residues. V was trimmed by 4 bases and J by 5 bases, leaving 11 bases between them. The germline V gene encodes CDR1 SNHLY and CDR2 FYNNEI. The CDR3 nucleotides are TGTGCCAGCAGTGTCCTCAGGTTTGAGACCCAGTACTTC. Protein sequence: CASSVLRFETQYF.